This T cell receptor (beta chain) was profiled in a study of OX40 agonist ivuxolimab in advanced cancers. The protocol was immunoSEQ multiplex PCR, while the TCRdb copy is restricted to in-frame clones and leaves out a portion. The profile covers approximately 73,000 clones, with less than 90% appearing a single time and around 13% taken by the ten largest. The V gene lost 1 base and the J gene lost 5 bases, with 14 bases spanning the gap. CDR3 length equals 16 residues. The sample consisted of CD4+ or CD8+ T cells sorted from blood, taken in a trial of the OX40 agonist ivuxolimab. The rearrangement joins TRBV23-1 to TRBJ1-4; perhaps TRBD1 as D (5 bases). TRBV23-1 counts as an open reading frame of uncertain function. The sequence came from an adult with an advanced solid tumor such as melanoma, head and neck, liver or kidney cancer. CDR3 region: CASSQLDTELNEKLFF. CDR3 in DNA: TGCGCCAGCAGTCAATTGGACACCGAATTAAATGAAAAACTGTTTTTT.